The entry below describes one TCR beta chain. The target antigen is unknown. This sample was taken from a study of Graves' ophthalmopathy and Graves' hyperthyroidism. Study-wide results and caveats: Using a 13-signature model, the authors split ophthalmopathy from stable hyperthyroidism, with under 90% sensitivity and 80% to 84% specificity.

The sequenced template was RNA, covering the TCR beta CDR3 region. The workflow started with a first-round RT-PCR run with HTBI primers and then moved on to a second-round multiplex PCR. TCRdb analysed the multiplex PCR reads with MiXCR anew, one entry per CDR3 protein. The table shows over a million distinct CDR3 sequences, with 36% occurring only once. From germline, CDR1 is LNHDA and CDR2 SQIVND (reference sequence). Trimming shortened V by 5 bases and J by 7 bases, and 17 bases separated the two germline ends. This CDR3 is built from 14 residues. The chain links TRBV19 to TRBJ1-1; D not resolved. This sequence originates from an adult man with Graves' hyperthyroidism. Sequences were obtained from peripheral blood or thyroid tissue (not recorded which). This CDR3 is CASSPPRRSNEAFF. As DNA, the CDR3 is TGTGCCAGTAGTCCCCCCCGACGGAGTAATGAAGCTTTCTTT.